The sequence of this T cell receptor beta chain was determined in a study of blood T cell repertoires in COVID-19. Study-wide context: Acute and convalescent COVID-19 samples came from the United States, Italy and Spain. From T cells, B-cell-depleted T cells, or PBMCs came the material, which was cDNA or gDNA.

Per the original data handling: Scientists estimated how many nucleated cells there were by amplifying reference gene primers. Profiled with immunoSEQ multiplex PCR; TCRdb holds only in-frame clones, not every one. The DNA gave D and trimming, while V, J and clone size come from that table. The data hold just under 100,000 clones, with around 83% observed a single time. The CDR3 is 13 amino acids. Germline CDR1 is SGDLS and CDR2 is YYNGEE. Trimming left V 0 bases short and J 1 base short, with 4 bases between. In its sample, this clone was seen once. V usage is TRBV9 and J usage is TRBJ1-1; D is uncertain. The specimen was peripheral blood. This sequence was found in an older woman in a cohort sampled during active or convalescent COVID-19. The CDR3: CASSVDWNTEAFF. As DNA, the CDR3 is TGTGCCAGCAGCGTAGACTGGAACACTGAAGCTTTCTTT. The full variable domain, in which reference TRBV9 and TRBJ1-1 provide the parts outside the CDR3, is DSGVTQTPKHLITATGQRVTLRCSPRSGDLSVYWYQQSLDQGLQFLIQYYNGEERAKGNILERFSAQQFPDLHSELNLSSLELGDSALYFCASSVDWNTEAFFGQGTRLTVV.